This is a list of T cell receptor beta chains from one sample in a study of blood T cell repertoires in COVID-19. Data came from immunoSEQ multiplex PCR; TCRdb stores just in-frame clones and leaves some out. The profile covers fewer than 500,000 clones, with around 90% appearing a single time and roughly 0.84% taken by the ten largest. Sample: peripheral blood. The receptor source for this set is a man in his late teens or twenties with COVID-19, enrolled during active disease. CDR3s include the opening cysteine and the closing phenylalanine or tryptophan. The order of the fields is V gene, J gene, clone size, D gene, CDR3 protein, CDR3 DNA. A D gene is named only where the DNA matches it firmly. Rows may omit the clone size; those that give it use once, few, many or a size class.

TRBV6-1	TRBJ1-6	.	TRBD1	CASSESSRDRGSPLHF	TGTGCCAGCAGTGAGTCGTCCCGGGACAGGGGTTCACCCCTCCACTTT
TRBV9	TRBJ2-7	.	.	CASSEEGRSPYEQYF	TGTGCCAGCAGCGAGGAGGGACGGTCCCCCTACGAGCAGTACTTC
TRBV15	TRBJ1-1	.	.	CATSRDITRRNTEAFF	TGTGCCACCAGCAGAGATATCACCAGAAGGAACACTGAAGCTTTCTTT
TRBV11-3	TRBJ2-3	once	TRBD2	CASGTSGLTDTQYF	TGTGCCAGCGGGACTAGCGGTCTCACAGATACGCAGTATTTT
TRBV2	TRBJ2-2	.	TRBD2	CASSGTSGSRTGELFF	TGTGCCAGCAGTGGGACTAGCGGGAGTCGAACCGGGGAGCTGTTTTTT
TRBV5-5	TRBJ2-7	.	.	CASSFGGASYEQYF	TGTGCCAGCAGCTTCGGCGGGGCTTCCTACGAGCAGTACTTC
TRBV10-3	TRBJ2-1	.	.	CAIMDGSSYNEQFF	TGTGCCATCATGGACGGGAGCTCCTACAATGAGCAGTTCTTC
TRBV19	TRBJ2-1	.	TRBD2	CASRGLAGHNEQFF	TGTGCCAGTCGGGGACTAGCGGGGCACAATGAGCAGTTCTTC
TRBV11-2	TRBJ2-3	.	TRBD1	CASSSGQGWREGVYF	TGTGCCAGCAGCTCCGGACAGGGGTGGAGGGAGGGGGTTTATTTT
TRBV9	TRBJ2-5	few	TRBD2	CASSVNRGGQETQYF	TGTGCCAGCAGCGTAAATCGGGGGGGCCAAGAGACCCAGTACTTC
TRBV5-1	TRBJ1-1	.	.	CASSLQGERTEAFF	TGCGCCAGCAGCCTCCAGGGTGAGAGGACTGAAGCTTTCTTT
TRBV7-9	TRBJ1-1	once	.	CASSPGQFEAFF	TGTGCCAGCAGCCCCGGACAGTTTGAAGCTTTCTTT
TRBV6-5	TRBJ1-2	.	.	CASTPPRTSDGYTF	TGTGCCAGCACCCCACCTCGGACTTCTGATGGCTACACCTTC
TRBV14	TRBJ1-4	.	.	CASSQATEDF	TGTGCCAGCAGCCAGGCCACGGAGGACTTT
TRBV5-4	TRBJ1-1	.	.	CASSLGAMNTEAFF	TGTGCCAGCAGCTTGGGAGCCATGAACACTGAAGCTTTCTTT
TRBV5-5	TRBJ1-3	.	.	CASSLESRGGLAISGNTIYF	TGTGCCAGCAGCTTGGAATCTCGGGGAGGGCTCGCCATATCTGGAAACACCATATATTTT
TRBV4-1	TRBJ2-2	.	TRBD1	CASSQSGGAGTGELFF	TGCGCCAGCAGCCAATCAGGGGGCGCGGGGACCGGGGAGCTGTTTTTT
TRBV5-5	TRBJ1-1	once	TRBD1	CASSRNRGNAFF	TGTGCCAGCAGCCGAAACAGGGGGAATGCTTTCTTT
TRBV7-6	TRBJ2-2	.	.	CASSLEQGYTGELFF	TGTGCCAGCAGCTTAGAACAGGGCTACACCGGGGAGCTGTTTTTT
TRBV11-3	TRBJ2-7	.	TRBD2	CASSLGGLAGAYEQYF	TGTGCCAGCAGCTTAGGTGGGTTAGCGGGGGCCTACGAGCAGTACTTC
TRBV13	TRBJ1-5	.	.	CASSIRRGPQHF	TGTGCCAGCAGCATAAGAAGAGGGCCCCAGCATTTT
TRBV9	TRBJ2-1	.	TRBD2	CASSASSGGALEQFF	TGTGCCAGCAGCGCCTCTAGCGGGGGGGCCCTTGAGCAGTTCTTC
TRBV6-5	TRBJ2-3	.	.	CASSYFSGTGTDTQYF	TGTGCCAGCAGTTACTTTAGCGGGACAGGCACAGATACGCAGTATTTT
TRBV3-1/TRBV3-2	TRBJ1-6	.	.	CASSFAGGYNSPLHF	TGTGCCAGCAGCTTCGCGGGGGGCTATAATTCACCCCTCCACTTT
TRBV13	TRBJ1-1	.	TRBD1	CASSLRGQGNTEAFF	TGTGCCAGCAGCTTAAGGGGACAGGGGAACACTGAAGCTTTCTTT
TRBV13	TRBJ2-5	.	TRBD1	CASSSRTGGAKETQYF	TGTGCCAGCAGCTCCCGGACAGGGGGGGCAAAAGAGACCCAGTACTTC
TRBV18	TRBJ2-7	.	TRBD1	CASSPLGQGYEQYF	TGTGCCAGCTCACCACTTGGACAGGGCTACGAGCAGTACTTC
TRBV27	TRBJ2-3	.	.	CASSLSHTDTQYF	TGTGCCAGCAGTTTATCCCACACAGATACGCAGTATTTT
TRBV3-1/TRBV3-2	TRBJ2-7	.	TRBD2	CASSQERDYSYEQYF	TGTGCCAGCAGCCAAGAAAGGGACTACTCCTACGAGCAGTACTTC
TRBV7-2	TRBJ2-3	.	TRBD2	CASSPGTSLNADTQYF	TGTGCCAGCAGCCCTGGGACTAGTCTTAACGCAGATACGCAGTATTTT
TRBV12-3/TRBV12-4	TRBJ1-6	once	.	CASTLMVGAPLHF	TGTGCCAGCACCCTAATGGTCGGTGCACCCCTCCACTTT
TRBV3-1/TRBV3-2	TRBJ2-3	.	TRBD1	CASSQDPGQGFTDTQYF	TGTGCCAGCAGCCAAGATCCCGGACAGGGCTTCACAGATACGCAGTATTTT
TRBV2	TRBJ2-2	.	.	CASRGTSTGELFF	TGTGCCAGCAGGGGGACTTCCACCGGGGAGCTGTTTTTT
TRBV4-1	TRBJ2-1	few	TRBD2	CASSQDKTSGGPRDEQFF	TGCGCCAGCAGCCAAGATAAGACTAGCGGGGGCCCTCGGGATGAGCAGTTCTTC
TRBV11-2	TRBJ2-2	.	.	CASSPSWNTGELFF	TGTGCCAGCAGCCCCTCCTGGAACACCGGGGAGCTGTTTTTT
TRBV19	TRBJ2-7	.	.	CATAPAAIYEQYF	TGTGCCACGGCCCCAGCGGCAATCTACGAGCAGTACTTC
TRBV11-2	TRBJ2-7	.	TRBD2	CASSSEVAGQQSEQYF	TGTGCCAGCAGCTCCGAGGTAGCGGGACAACAGAGCGAGCAGTACTTC
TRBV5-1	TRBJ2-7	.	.	CASSLATGYEQYF	TGCGCCAGCAGCTTGGCCACAGGGTATGAGCAGTACTTC
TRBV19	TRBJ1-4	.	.	CASSRKRGEKLFF	TGTGCCAGTAGTAGAAAAAGAGGGGAAAAACTGTTTTTT
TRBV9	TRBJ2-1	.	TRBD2	CASSVTPWAGGQDPSSYNEQFF	TGTGCCAGCAGCGTAACCCCGTGGGCGGGAGGGCAGGACCCGTCAAGTTACAATGAGCAGTTCTTC
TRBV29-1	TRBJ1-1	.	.	CSVAIGDTGLNTEAFF	TGCAGCGTTGCCATTGGGGACACGGGTTTGAACACTGAAGCTTTCTTT
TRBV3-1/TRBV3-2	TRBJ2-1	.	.	CASSQLANEQFF	TGTGCCAGCAGCCAGTTGGCCAATGAGCAGTTCTTC